Below, one T cell receptor beta chain is given with its context. What this receptor recognizes is not known. Base qualities are not provided; no much larger clone lies one nucleotide away. The sample comes from a study of blood T cells in healthy people across ages (dated by TCRdb to the mid-2010s). As for the study more broadly: In model experiments, template switching captured roughly one uniquely barcoded TCR beta cDNA molecule for every two T cells. Using deep sequencing normalized with unique cDNA molecular identifiers, the study measured how TCR beta repertoire diversity changes with age. The donors were split into four age groups: young (average about 15 years), middle-aged (roughly 40), aged (62) and long-lived (about 74). To avoid experimental bias, donors of different ages were randomly spread across the sequencing lanes. For two donors (one aged 18 to 29 and one aged 80 or older), the study analyzed two additional independent replicas of 1 million unique cDNA reads from the same blood draw.

The library was built by means of 5' RACE. The reads were generated on an Illumina HiSeq 2500. A second PCR of about 6 to 11 cycles was performed with a sample-barcoded 5' primer and a J-beta primer mix. A unique molecular identifier was introduced onto each TCR beta cDNA molecule by a template-switch 5' adaptor carrying 12 random nucleotides. Each sample yielded at least 2.5 million CDR3-containing paired-end reads. All of the RNA was converted into first-strand cDNA using the Mint cDNA synthesis kit, with a TRBC-specific oligonucleotide serving as the primer. After uracil-DNA glycosylase treatment, a first 18-cycle PCR used universal primers M1SS and BC2_uni_R on all cDNA. In the original analysis: For normalization, 1 million high-quality reads were randomly selected from each sample, with every read carrying a distinct molecular identifier. Reads with shared molecular identifiers were discarded instead of being binned into consensus sequences. MiTCR, set to a Q25 quality threshold and the strictest error-elimination algorithm, was used for CDR3 identification, clonotype clustering and error correction. A nonparametric unseen species model using Euler transformation provided a lower-bound estimate of total TCR beta diversity. TCRdb cleaned the public reads at Q25 with fastp, built clones with MiXCR and kept in-frame beta chains. Rows are combined by CDR3 protein, so each entry shows the most common genes and DNA. The V and J calls, along with clone size, are taken from TCRdb and not from the paper's own processing. This sample has over 1.5 million distinct CDR3 sequences in its table, and around 48% of those were observed once. The ten largest clones take up approximately 2% of the sample.

The V and J ends are trimmed by 2 bases and 6 bases, leaving 15 bases between them. The germline V gene gives CDR1 as SGHTA and CDR2 as FQGTGA. Spanning cysteine to phenylalanine, the CDR3 consists of 15 amino acids. Here the CDR3 DNA is all that survives: 45 bases in frame from base 1. Donors were 39 systemically healthy Caucasian individuals from Russia aged roughly 6 to 90 years. Ten milliliters of peripheral blood were drawn from each donor into EDTA-treated Vacutainer tubes. PBMCs were isolated by Ficoll-Paque density-gradient centrifugation, with at least 6.5 million obtained per sample. Total RNA, at least 6 micrograms per sample, was extracted from PBMCs with Trizol reagent. For every donor, flow cytometry on a PBMC aliquot measured the percentage of naive CD45RAhigh/CD27high T cells. Results and caveats for the whole study, not just this receptor: Compared with the aged group, the long-lived group had more naive CD4+ T cells, fewer expanded clones and increased TCR diversity, suggesting age selection. Estimates of total diversity from one million sequenced T cells were regarded as lower bounds and underestimates. Because profiling used bulk unsorted PBMCs, naive and antigen-experienced compartments could not be compared conclusively. There was a strong correlation between observed TCR beta diversity and the percentage of naive T cells measured by flow cytometry. As age increased, observed TCR beta diversity per million T cells dropped in a roughly linear way, and a significant reduction was already evident by age 40. Because donor CMV infection status was unknown, age-related changes in expanded clonotypes were potentially confounded.

Source material: blood. This clonotype was obtained from a woman aged 40 to 50 in good health. The V and J genes are TRBV7-3 and TRBJ2-3, with a tentative D gene TRBD2 over 6 matching bases. The CDR3 loop reads CASSLGRGFGDTQYF. In nucleotides, the sequence is TGTGCCAGCAGCTTAGGGCGGGGCTTTGGGGATACGCAGTATTTT.